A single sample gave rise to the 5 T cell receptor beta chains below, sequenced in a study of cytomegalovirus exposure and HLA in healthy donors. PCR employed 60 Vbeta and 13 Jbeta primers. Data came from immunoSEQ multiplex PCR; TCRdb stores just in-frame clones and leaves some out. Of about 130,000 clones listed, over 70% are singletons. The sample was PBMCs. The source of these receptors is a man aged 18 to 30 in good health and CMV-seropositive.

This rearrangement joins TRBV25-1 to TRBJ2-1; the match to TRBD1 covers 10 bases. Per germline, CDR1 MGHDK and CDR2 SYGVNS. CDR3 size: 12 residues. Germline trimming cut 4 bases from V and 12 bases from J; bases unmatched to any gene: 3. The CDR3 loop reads CASSGQGARQFF. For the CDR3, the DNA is TGTGCCAGCAGTGGACAGGGGGCTCGGCAGTTCTTC.

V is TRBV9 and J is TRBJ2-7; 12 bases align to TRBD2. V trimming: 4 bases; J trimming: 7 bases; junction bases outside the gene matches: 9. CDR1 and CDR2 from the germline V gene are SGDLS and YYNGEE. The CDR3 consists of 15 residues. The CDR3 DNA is TGTGCCAGCAGCCCCACTAGCGGGAGGTCGGGTGAGCAGTACTTC. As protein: CASSPTSGRSGEQYF. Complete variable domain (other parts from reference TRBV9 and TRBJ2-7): DSGVTQTPKHLITATGQRVTLRCSPRSGDLSVYWYQQSLDQGLQFLIQYYNGEERAKGNILERFSAQQFPDLHSELNLSSLELGDSALYFCASSPTSGRSGEQYFGPGTRLTVT.

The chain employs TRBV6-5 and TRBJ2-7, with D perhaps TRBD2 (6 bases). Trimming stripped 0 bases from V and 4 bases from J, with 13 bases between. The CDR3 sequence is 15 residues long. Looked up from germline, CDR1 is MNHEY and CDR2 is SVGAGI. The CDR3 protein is CASSYSLGRGYEQYF. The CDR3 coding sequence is TGTGCCAGCAGTTACTCGCTCGGGAGAGGTTACGAGCAGTACTTC.

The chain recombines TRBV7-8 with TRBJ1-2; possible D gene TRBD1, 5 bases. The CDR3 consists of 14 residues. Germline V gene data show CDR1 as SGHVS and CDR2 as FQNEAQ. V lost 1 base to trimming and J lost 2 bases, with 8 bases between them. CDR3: CASSLEPGNYGYTF. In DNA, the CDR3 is TGTGCCAGCAGCTTAGAGCCAGGGAACTATGGCTACACCTTC.

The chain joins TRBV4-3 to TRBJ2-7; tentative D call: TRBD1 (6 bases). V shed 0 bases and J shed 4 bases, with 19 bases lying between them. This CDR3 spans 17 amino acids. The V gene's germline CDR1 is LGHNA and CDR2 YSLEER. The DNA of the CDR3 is TGCGCCAGCAGCCAAGATCCCCCTACAGGGAACCTATACGAGCAGTACTTC. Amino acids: CASSQDPPTGNLYEQYF.